This TCR beta chain was recorded in a study of blood T cell repertoires in COVID-19 (dated by TCRdb to the early 2020s). A note on the overall study: Samples covering the acute and convalescent phases of COVID-19 were provided by collaborators in the United States, Italy and Spain. The prospective study material was composed of cDNA or gDNA derived from T cells, B-cell-depleted T cells, or PBMCs. Subjects who had been exposed to COVID-19, were actively infected with it, or had recovered from it provided the deeply sampled blood TCRbeta repertoires that made up the dataset. A freely available public database, intended as a resource for researchers studying the immune response to SARS-CoV-2, is where the repertoires were released. Samples came from the ongoing ImmuneRACE study (first 160 participants) plus 1,254 subjects from 6 global collaborators. The sample metadata nearly always contained a de-identified subject ID, COVID-19 status, age in years and sex. Where available, HLA class I and class II types were obtained from metadata supplied by the sample provider rather than from assay-based typing.

Concerning this clone itself: Its antigen target is currently unknown. No base-level quality is on record; no much larger clone is a single base apart.

The immunoSEQ Assay, a bias-controlled multiplex PCR, was used to amplify TCRbeta CDR3 regions from genomic DNA. As for how the authors treated the data: The number of nucleated cells in each sample was estimated by amplification of reference gene primers within the assay. To quantify the absolute abundance of each unique TCRbeta CDR3 rearrangement, sequence reads were collapsed and filtered. For each sample, productive Simpson clonality was calculated as the square root of Simpson's diversity index across productive rearrangements. This is the immuneACCESS table as TCRdb keeps it, with only in-frame sequences that have V and J called. A part of the clones is gone; compared with another copy, unresolved V genes explain less than half, and the rest is unexplained. V and J calls and clone size follow that table, whereas D and trimming were derived from the DNA. The sample table lists about 160,000 clones, about four fifths of them with a count of one. The ten largest clones take up 8.1% of the sample.

The germline V gene (reference sequence) supplies CDR1 LNHDA and CDR2 SQIVND. V and J are truncated by 3 bases and 8 bases respectively, leaving an intervening sequence of 7 bases. Reading from cysteine to phenylalanine, the CDR3 counts 11 amino acids. Of the read, only the CDR3 DNA is kept; its 33 bases are in frame from base 1. One collaborating source in Seattle enrolled patients while the patients were actively infected and followed the patients over time throughout the course of disease. The collaborating institutions used their own protocols to collect whole blood in K2EDTA tubes. For TCRbeta analysis, collaborators shipped samples in one of three forms: frozen whole blood, isolated PBMCs, or DNA extracted from either of those sample types. Study-wide conclusions, independent of this receptor: Clinical and demographic metadata were provided uncurated, with the amount varying by source and participant.

Here the chain combines TRBV19 and TRBJ1-1, with the D gene uncertain. This clonotype was obtained from a woman aged 60-75 years with COVID-19, enrolled during active disease. The specimen sequenced was peripheral blood. The nucleotide sequence reads as follows: TGTGCCAGTAGTATGGGAGTAGAAGCTTTCTTT. This encodes CASSMGVEAFF.